A selection of T cell receptor beta chains follows, all from one sample in a study of T cell repertoires in cytomegalovirus infection. One entry per CDR3 protein results from TCRdb running MiXCR on the reads. Here the sample spans about 85,000 distinct CDR3 sequences, about half being singletons. Which antigens these TCRs recognize remains unknown. The material sequenced was CD8+ T cells from cultured PBMCs, taken from culture after CMV antigen stimulation. Receptors were obtained from a human donor in good health (CMV status not recorded). Some clones in this sample may be carry-over from other donors' samples. The CDR3 runs from the conserved cysteine through the conserved F or W. D genes are given only for firm matches. Clone size, where shown, is once, few, many, or a class for clones that have expanded.

j_gene,v_gene,d_gene,abundance,CDR3aa,CDR3nt
TRBJ2-7,TRBV11-2,NA,NA,CASRGEAYEQYF,TGTGCCAGCAGGGGGGAGGCCTACGAGCAGTACTTC
TRBJ1-5,TRBV19,NA,NA,CASSNGRYQPQHF,TGTGCCAGTAGTAATGGGAGATATCAGCCCCAGCATTTT
TRBJ1-5,TRBV19,NA,NA,CASSTRDQPQHF,TGTGCCAGTAGTACCCGGGATCAGCCCCAGCATTTT
TRBJ1-5,TRBV4-1,NA,many,CASSAGPYSNQPQHF,TGCGCCAGCAGCGCGGGACCGTATAGCAATCAGCCCCAGCATTTT
TRBJ2-7,TRBV19,NA,NA,CASSSSGTFDQDEQYF,TGTGCCAGTAGTTCCTCCGGGACATTCGATCAGGACGAGCAGTACTTC
TRBJ2-7,TRBV7-2,TRBD1,few,CASSQPGQQGYGSLYEQYF,TGTGCCAGCAGCCAACCGGGACAGCAAGGGTATGGGAGCCTCTACGAGCAGTACTTC
TRBJ2-1,TRBV6-1,NA,few,CASGIRGFYNEQFF,TGTGCCAGCGGAATCAGGGGTTTCTACAATGAGCAGTTCTTC
TRBJ2-2,TRBV7-2,NA,NA,CASSLRNRAGELFF,TGTGCCAGCAGCTTAAGGAATCGGGCCGGGGAGCTGTTTTTT
TRBJ2-7,TRBV7-6,TRBD2,NA,CASSLGTSGEYEQYF,TGTGCCAGCAGCCTCGGGACTAGCGGGGAATACGAGCAGTACTTC
TRBJ1-5,TRBV27,NA,NA,CASSRDRNSNQPQHF,TGTGCCAGCAGTCGAGACCGTAATAGCAATCAGCCCCAGCATTTT
TRBJ2-1,TRBV7-2,TRBD2,NA,CASSFGGGASDEQFF,TGTGCCAGCAGCTTCGGCGGGGGGGCCTCAGATGAGCAGTTCTTC
TRBJ2-1,TRBV7-3,NA,NA,CASSLRGHSYNEQFF,TGTGCCAGCAGCTTAAGGGGGCACTCCTACAATGAGCAGTTCTTC
TRBJ1-4,TRBV25-1,NA,NA,CASSEYGGDGPYEKLFF,TGTGCCAGCAGTGAATATGGTGGTGACGGACCATATGAAAAACTGTTTTTT
TRBJ1-6,TRBV4-2,NA,NA,CASSQDWIRDSPLHF,TGTGCCAGCAGCCAAGATTGGATTCGGGATTCACCCCTCCACTTT
TRBJ2-1,TRBV7-9,NA,few,CASSPRGGGADNEQFF,TGTGCCAGCAGCCCCCGCGGGGGCGGGGCTGACAATGAGCAGTTCTTC
TRBJ2-1,TRBV7-6,NA,NA,CASSLSGEQFF,TGTGCCAGCAGCTTAAGCGGGGAGCAGTTCTTC
TRBJ2-7,TRBV6-8,NA,NA,CASSTGYEQYF,TGTGCCAGCAGTACTGGCTACGAGCAGTACTTC
TRBJ1-1,TRBV6-5,TRBD1,NA,CASSRQGARDEAFF,TGTGCCAGCTCCCGACAGGGGGCGCGGGATGAAGCTTTCTTT